Each of the 24 T cell receptor beta chains below was sequenced from the same sample in a study of T cell repertoires in cytomegalovirus infection. Their recognized antigens are unknown. TCRdb re-called the reads through MiXCR, storing one row per CDR3 protein. The table lists about 920,000 distinct CDR3 sequences, approximately 33% of them singletons. The sample in question was cultured CD8+ T cells from PBMCs, obtained from culture after CMV antigen stimulation. These receptors were obtained from a human donor in good health (CMV status not recorded). Some clones in this sample may be carry-over from other donors' samples.

This chain links TRBV18 with TRBJ2-2, with a possible D match to TRBD2 (5 bases). The V gene's germline CDR1 is KGHSH and CDR2 LQKENI. The CDR3 covers 13 residues. Trimming took 0 bases from V and 6 from J, leaving 5 bases between them. CDR3: CASSPPEAGELFF. DNA of the CDR3: TGTGCCAGCTCACCACCGGAGGCCGGGGAGCTGTTTTTT.

This clonotype turned up a few times. This chain connects TRBV9 to TRBJ1-3, with 7 bases lining up with TRBD1. The germline gives CDR1 SGDLS, CDR2 YYNGEE. The CDR3 spans 15 residues. Unmatched junction bases numbered 6, after V lost 3 bases and J lost 3 bases. This CDR3 reads CASSAEGTDGNTIYF. CDR3 DNA: TGTGCCAGCAGCGCAGAGGGGACAGATGGAAACACCATATATTTT.

This chain uses TRBV12-5 with TRBJ2-1; the match to TRBD1 covers 7 bases. The CDR3 spans 15 residues. Looked up from germline, CDR1 is LGHNT and CDR2 is FRNRAP. V lost 6 bases and J lost 0; bases outside the gene matches: 5. CDR3 nucleotides: TGTGCTAGTGGCCTGGGACAGCCCTCCTACAATGAGCAGTTCTTC. Its protein is CASGLGQPSYNEQFF.

The chain couples TRBV6-6 to TRBJ2-5; no definite D call. The CDR3 is 14 residues long. The germline V gene encodes CDR1 MNHNY and CDR2 SVGAGI (reference sequence). Deletions cut 6 bases from V and 7 bases from J, with 18 bases between. CDR3 in amino acids: CASRPDILKGTQYF. CDR3 nucleotides: TGTGCCAGCAGGCCCGACATACTCAAGGGGACCCAGTACTTC.

This clonotype occurred a few times. The chain carries TRBV28 and TRBJ1-1; the D is unclear. This CDR3 comprises 15 residues. Deletions cut 5 bases from V and 0 bases from J, with 13 bases between. Germline V gene lookup returns CDR1 MDHEN and CDR2 SYDVKM. As DNA, the CDR3 is TGTGCCAGCAGTCCGATACGTTACGTGAACACTGAAGCTTTCTTT. It yields the protein CASSPIRYVNTEAFF. Together with reference TRBV28 and TRBJ1-1, the CDR3 gives the full variable domain: DVKVTQSSRYLVKRTGEKVFLECVQDMDHENMFWYRQDPGLGLRLIYFSYDVKMKEKGDIPEGYSVSREKKERFSLILESASTNQTSMYLCASSPIRYVNTEAFFGQGTRLTVV.

V and J are TRBV7-2 and TRBJ1-5; D remains unclear. CDR1 and CDR2 (germline): SGHTA, FQGNSA. V dropped 1 base and J dropped 5 bases, with 15 bases sitting between them. CDR3 length: 16 residues. The CDR3 here is CASSLEVMTPDQPQHF. The CDR3 DNA reads TGTGCCAGCAGCTTAGAGGTCATGACCCCGGATCAGCCCCAGCATTTT.

The chain has TRBV10-2 and TRBJ2-5; perhaps TRBD2 as D (5 bases). Germline values: CDR1 WSHSY, CDR2 SAAADI. Trimming took off 4 bases at V and 1 base at J, with 7 bases between the two ends. This CDR3 contains 13 residues. CDR3 amino acids: CASSVGSQETQYF. CDR3 nucleotide sequence: TGCGCCAGCAGTGTGGGGAGCCAAGAGACCCAGTACTTC.

In this sample, this clonotype turned up a few times. The gene calls are TRBV7-3 and TRBJ2-5, with D possibly matching TRBD2 (6 bases). Per germline, CDR1 SGHTA and CDR2 FQGTGA. Trimming removed 5 bases from V and 3 bases from J, with 13 bases in between. The CDR3 runs 14 residues. DNA for the CDR3: TGTGCCAGCAGCCCGCTTGGCGGGGAAGAGACCCAGTACTTC. Its translation: CASSPLGGEETQYF.

This clonotype was seen more than once but under ten times. The chain is built from TRBV7-4 and TRBJ1-1; 10 bases fit TRBD1. The V segment lost 2 bases and the J segment 6 bases; nucleotides outside the gene matches: 9. The CDR3 contains 16 residues. Per germline, CDR1 SGHVT and CDR2 SQSDAQ. In DNA, the CDR3 is TGTGCCAGCAGCTTACCATCGACAGGGGGCCTCGCTGAAGCTTTCTTT. It is translated as CASSLPSTGGLAEAFF.

The chain is built from TRBV7-3 and TRBJ2-1; 10 nucleotides agree with TRBD2. Germline-derived CDR1 and CDR2 are SGHTA and FQGTGA. Germline trimming cut 4 bases from V and 3 bases from J; bases unmatched to any gene: 6. The CDR3 is 16 residues long. The CDR3 DNA is TGTGCCAGCAGCTCCGTTAGCGGGGGGATCTACAATGAGCAGTTCTTC. The encoded protein is CASSSVSGGIYNEQFF.

The chain has TRBV4-3 and TRBJ2-4; D unclear. The CDR3 loop spans 17 amino acids. The ends were cut back, 0 bases at V and 0 bases at J, with 12 bases in the middle. Germline V lookup: CDR1 LGHNA, CDR2 YSLEER. CDR3 loop: CASSQERFIVAKNIQYF. For the CDR3, the DNA is TGCGCCAGCAGCCAAGAGAGGTTCATAGTAGCCAAAAACATTCAGTACTTC.

The V call is TRBV6-1, the J call TRBJ1-2; maybe TRBD1 (6 bases). There are 17 residues in the CDR3. With 6 bases removed from V and 1 base from J, the gap between germline ends came to 21 bases. Germline lookup yields CDR1 MNHNS and CDR2 SASEGT. DNA for the CDR3: TGTGCCAGCAGGGACCCCTTTGGGGGCGAGGGTAACTATGGCTACACCTTC. Encoded protein: CASRDPFGGEGNYGYTF.

The chain combines TRBV6-5 with TRBJ1-6; the D gene is possibly TRBD1 (6 bases). The CDR3 loop spans 18 amino acids. The V and J ends lost 5 bases and 9 bases respectively, with 26 bases between them. Per the germline V gene, CDR1 is MNHEY and CDR2 is SVGAGI. The CDR3 reads CASSDETFAQGHASPLHF. CDR3 nucleotides: TGTGCCAGCAGTGATGAAACCTTCGCACAGGGACATGCTTCACCCCTCCACTTT.

Many counts were recorded for this clonotype. Written as DNA, the CDR3 is TGTGCCAGCACCCGGGGACAGTTAAGTGGGGCCAACGTCCTGACTTTC. Translating gives CASTRGQLSGANVLTF. The V call is TRBV6-2 or TRBV6-3, the J call TRBJ2-6, with 7 nucleotides matching TRBD1. Germline values: CDR1 MNHEY, CDR2 SVGEGT. Unmatched junction bases numbered 9, after V lost 7 bases and J lost 3 bases. The CDR3 runs 16 residues.

This clonotype was recorded a few times. The CDR3 loop is CASSSSGTGTGELFF. In DNA, the CDR3 is TGTGCCAGCAGCTCATCCGGGACAGGCACCGGGGAGCTGTTTTTT. This sequence joins TRBV5-7 and TRBJ2-2; the match to TRBD1 covers 8 bases. TRBV5-7 is annotated as an ORF whose role is uncertain. This CDR3 has 15 residues. V gave up 3 bases and J gave up 4 bases; unmatched junction bases: 5.

J is TRBJ2-7 and V is TRBV10-3; D possibly uses TRBD1 or TRBD2 (5 bases each). Trimming took off 4 bases at V and 1 base at J, with 8 bases between the two ends. This CDR3 is 13 amino acids long. Germline CDR1 and CDR2: ENHRY and SYGVKD. This chain's CDR3 is CAISGDVSYEQYV. The CDR3, as DNA: TGTGCCATCAGTGGGGACGTATCCTACGAGCAGTACGTC.

This clonotype has only a few counts. V and J are TRBV7-3 and TRBJ2-3; TRBD1 aligns across 7 bases. Germline lookup yields CDR1 SGHTA and CDR2 FQGTGA. Trimming at V came to 5 bases and at J to 2 bases, leaving 7 bases not matched to a gene. The CDR3 totals 15 residues. CDR3 sequence reads: CASSARDSLTDTQYF. CDR3 nucleotide sequence: TGTGCCAGCAGCGCCCGGGACAGCCTCACAGATACGCAGTATTTT.

A few counts support this clonotype. The V gene is TRBV4-2, the J gene TRBJ2-1; no reliable D call. V gave up 6 bases and J gave up 13 bases, with 16 bases separating them. The CDR3 consists of 12 residues. In germline, CDR1 is LGHNA, CDR2 YNFKEQ. Here the CDR3 DNA reads TGTGCCAGCAGTCCCCCGTCTAGGGAACAGTTCTTC. Residues: CASSPPSREQFF.

Many counts were recorded for this clonotype. V gene TRBV6-1 combines with J gene TRBJ2-3; TRBD1 matches 12 bases. This CDR3 contains 16 residues. The germline V gene has CDR1 MNHNS and CDR2 SASEGT. J lost 0 bases, V lost 7 bases, and 5 bases had no gene match. The CDR3 protein is CASTLGQGASTDTQYF. CDR3 bases: TGTGCCAGCACCCTGGGACAGGGGGCTAGCACAGATACGCAGTATTTT.

The rearrangement joins TRBV7-9 to TRBJ1-1, with a possible D match to TRBD1 (6 bases). CDR3 length: 13 residues. The ends were cut back, 6 bases at V and 11 bases at J, with 19 bases in the middle. Germline V lookup: CDR1 SEHNR, CDR2 FQNEAQ (reference sequence). In nucleotides, the CDR3 is TGTGCCAGCAGACCGGACAGCGCGCAGGGGGCTTTCTTT. Encoded protein: CASRPDSAQGAFF.

The chain recombines TRBV3-1 with TRBJ1-2; unclear D gene. Germline V lookup: CDR1 LGHDT, CDR2 YNNKEL (reference sequence). The CDR3 is 12 amino acids. V lost 5 bases, J lost 4 bases, and 8 bases lay in between. The CDR3 DNA follows: TGTGCCAGCAGCTCAACCATCTATGGCTACACCTTC. Its translation: CASSSTIYGYTF.

Ten or more counts support this clonotype. The chain employs TRBV7-8 and TRBJ1-1; D is perhaps TRBD1 (6 bases). V was cut by 5 bases and J by 1 base, with 14 bases left in between. CDR1 is SGHVS and CDR2 is FQNEAQ in the germline V gene. The CDR3 covers 15 residues. CDR3 loop: CASSPRGQRNTEAFF. CDR3 nucleotide sequence: TGTGCCAGCAGCCCCAGAGGACAGAGGAACACTGAAGCTTTCTTT.

The gene calls are TRBV28 and TRBJ2-1; TRBD1 is a possible D gene (5 bases). Looked up from germline, CDR1 is MDHEN and CDR2 is SYDVKM. The CDR3 has 14 residues. V shed 4 bases and J shed 5 bases, with 12 bases lying between them. This chain's CDR3 is CASSSQGFNNEQFF. DNA of the CDR3: TGTGCCAGCAGTTCCCAGGGTTTCAACAATGAGCAGTTCTTC. Full variable domain (missing parts from reference TRBV28 and TRBJ2-1): DVKVTQSSRYLVKRTGEKVFLECVQDMDHENMFWYRQDPGLGLRLIYFSYDVKMKEKGDIPEGYSVSREKKERFSLILESASTNQTSMYLCASSSQGFNNEQFFGPGTRLTVL.

This clonotype was recorded a few times. In DNA form, the CDR3 reads TGCAGCGTTGAAACAACTACCCCCGGTCGGGATGAGCAGTTCTTC. This translates into CSVETTTPGRDEQFF. The chain combines TRBV29-1 with TRBJ2-1; D is ambiguous. This CDR3 comprises 15 residues. Germline assignment: CDR1 SQVTM and CDR2 ANQGSEA. Trimming pared 2 bases from V and 8 bases from J, leaving 19 bases between.